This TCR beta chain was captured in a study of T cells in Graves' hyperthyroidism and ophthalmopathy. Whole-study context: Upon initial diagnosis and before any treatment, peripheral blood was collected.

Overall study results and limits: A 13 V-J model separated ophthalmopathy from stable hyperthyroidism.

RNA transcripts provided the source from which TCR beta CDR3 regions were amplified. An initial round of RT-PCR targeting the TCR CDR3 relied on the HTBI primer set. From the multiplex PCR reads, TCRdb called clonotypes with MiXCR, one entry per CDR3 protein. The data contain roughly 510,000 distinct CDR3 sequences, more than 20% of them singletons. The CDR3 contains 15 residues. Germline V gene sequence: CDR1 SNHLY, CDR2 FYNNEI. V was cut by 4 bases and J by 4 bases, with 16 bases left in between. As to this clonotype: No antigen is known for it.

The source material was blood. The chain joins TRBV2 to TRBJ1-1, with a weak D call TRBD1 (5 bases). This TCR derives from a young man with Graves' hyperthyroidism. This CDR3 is CASSVSGGGGTEAFF. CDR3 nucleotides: TGTGCCAGCAGTGTTTCAGGTGGGGGGGGCACTGAAGCTTTCTTT.